The clone carrying this TCR beta chain was seen only a few times. Its matching antigen is unknown. This record comes from a study of T cells after yellow fever vaccination. Notes on the study in general: Within FACS-sorted repertoires, abundant clonotypes contaminating from the bulk population could be present.

V lost 6 bases and J lost 1; bases outside the gene matches: 6. Per the germline V gene, CDR1 is ENHRY and CDR2 is SYGVKD. This CDR3 comprises 15 residues. From the 5' RACE reads, TCRdb called clonotypes with MiXCR, one entry per CDR3 protein. The data contain approximately 550,000 distinct CDR3 sequences, under 25% of them seen just once; the ten biggest clones take up roughly an eighth. The sample here was PBMCs, taken 15 days after the yellow fever booster vaccination. The receptor comes from a man aged 30 to 45 who received the YFV17D yellow fever vaccine. The V and J genes are TRBV10-3 and TRBJ2-5; TRBD1 matches at 9 bases. The CDR3 DNA reads as TGTGCCATCAGCCTGGACAGGGGCCCCCAAGAGACCCAGTACTTC. Its protein product is CAISLDRGPQETQYF.